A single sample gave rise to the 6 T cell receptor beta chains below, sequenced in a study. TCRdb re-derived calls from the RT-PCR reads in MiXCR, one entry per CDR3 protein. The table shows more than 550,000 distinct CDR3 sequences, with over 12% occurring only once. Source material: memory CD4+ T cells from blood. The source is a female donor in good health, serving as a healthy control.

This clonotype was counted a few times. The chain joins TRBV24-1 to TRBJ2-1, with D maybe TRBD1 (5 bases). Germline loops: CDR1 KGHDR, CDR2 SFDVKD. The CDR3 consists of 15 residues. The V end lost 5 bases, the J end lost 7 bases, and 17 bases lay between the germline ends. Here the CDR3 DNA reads TGTGCCACCAGTGCTCAAGGGGCCTTTATTAATGAGCAGTTCTTC. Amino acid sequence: CATSAQGAFINEQFF.

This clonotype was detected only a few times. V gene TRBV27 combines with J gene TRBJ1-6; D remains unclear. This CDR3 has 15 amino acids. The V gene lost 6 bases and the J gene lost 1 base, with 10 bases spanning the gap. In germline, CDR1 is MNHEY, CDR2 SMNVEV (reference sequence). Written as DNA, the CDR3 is TGTGCCAGCAGCCCGACGGCTTCCTATAATTCACCCCTCCACTTT. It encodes CASSPTASYNSPLHF.

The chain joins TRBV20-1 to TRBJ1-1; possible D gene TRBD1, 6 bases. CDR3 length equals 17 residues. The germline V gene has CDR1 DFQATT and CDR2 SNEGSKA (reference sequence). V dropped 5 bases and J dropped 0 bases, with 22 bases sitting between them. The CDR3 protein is CSAPPGGGLRLNTEAFF. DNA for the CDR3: TGCAGTGCTCCCCCCGGTGGGGGCCTGAGGTTGAACACTGAAGCTTTCTTT.

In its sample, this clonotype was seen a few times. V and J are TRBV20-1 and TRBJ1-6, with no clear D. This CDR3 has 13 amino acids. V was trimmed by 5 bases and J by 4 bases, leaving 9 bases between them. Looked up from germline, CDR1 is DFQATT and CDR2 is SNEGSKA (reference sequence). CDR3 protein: CSAPDPYNSPLHF. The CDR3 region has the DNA TGCAGTGCTCCCGATCCATATAATTCACCCCTCCACTTT.

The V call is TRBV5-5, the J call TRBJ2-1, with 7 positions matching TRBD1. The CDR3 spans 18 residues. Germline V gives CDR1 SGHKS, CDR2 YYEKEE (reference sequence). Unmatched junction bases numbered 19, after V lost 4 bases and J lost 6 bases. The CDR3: CASSGTDRLLSGFNEQFF. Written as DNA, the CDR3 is TGTGCCAGCAGCGGAACGGACAGGCTCCTGAGTGGGTTCAATGAGCAGTTCTTC.

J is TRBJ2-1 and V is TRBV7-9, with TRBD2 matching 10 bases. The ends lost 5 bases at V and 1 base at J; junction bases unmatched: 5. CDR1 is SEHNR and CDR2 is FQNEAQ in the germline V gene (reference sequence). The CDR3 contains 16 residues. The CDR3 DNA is TGTGCCAGCAGCATCACTAGCGGGGTATCCTACAATGAGCAGTTCTTC. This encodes CASSITSGVSYNEQFF.